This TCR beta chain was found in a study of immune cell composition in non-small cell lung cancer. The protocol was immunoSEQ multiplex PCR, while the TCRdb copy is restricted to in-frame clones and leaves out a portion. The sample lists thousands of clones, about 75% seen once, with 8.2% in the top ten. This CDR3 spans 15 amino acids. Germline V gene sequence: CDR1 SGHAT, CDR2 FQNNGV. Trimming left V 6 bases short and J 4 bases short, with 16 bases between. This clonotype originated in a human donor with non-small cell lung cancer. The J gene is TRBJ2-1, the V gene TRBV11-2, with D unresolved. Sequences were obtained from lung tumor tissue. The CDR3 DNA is TGTGCCAGCAGGAAGGCCAGTATGAGGTACAATGAGCAGTTCTTC. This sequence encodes CASRKASMRYNEQFF.